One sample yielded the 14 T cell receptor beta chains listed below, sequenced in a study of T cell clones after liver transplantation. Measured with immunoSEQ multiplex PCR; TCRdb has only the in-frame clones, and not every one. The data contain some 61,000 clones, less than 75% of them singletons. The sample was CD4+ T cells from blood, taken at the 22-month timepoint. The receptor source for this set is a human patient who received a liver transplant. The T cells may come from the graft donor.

The CDR3 sequence: CSVLLAGGFTDTQYF. CDR3 in DNA: TGCAGCGTCCTACTAGCGGGGGGGTTCACAGATACGCAGTATTTT. The chain carries TRBV29-1 and TRBJ2-3; 13 bases line up with TRBD2. CDR1 SQVTM and CDR2 ANQGSEA come from the germline V gene. The CDR3 runs to 15 residues. V shed 6 bases and J 2 bases; nucleotides not matched to a gene: 5.

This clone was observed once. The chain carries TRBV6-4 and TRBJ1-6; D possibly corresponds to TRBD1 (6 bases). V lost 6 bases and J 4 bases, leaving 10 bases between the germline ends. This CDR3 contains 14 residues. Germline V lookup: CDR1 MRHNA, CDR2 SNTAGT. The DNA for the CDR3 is TGTGCCAGCAGGGACAGCCATTATAATTCACCCCTCCACTTT. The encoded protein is CASRDSHYNSPLHF.

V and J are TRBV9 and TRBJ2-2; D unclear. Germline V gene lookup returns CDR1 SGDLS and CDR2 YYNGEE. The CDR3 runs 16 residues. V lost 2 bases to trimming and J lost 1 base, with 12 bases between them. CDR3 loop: CASSVTGLQNTGELFF. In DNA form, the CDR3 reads TGTGCCAGCAGCGTTACCGGGCTCCAGAACACCGGGGAGCTGTTTTTT.

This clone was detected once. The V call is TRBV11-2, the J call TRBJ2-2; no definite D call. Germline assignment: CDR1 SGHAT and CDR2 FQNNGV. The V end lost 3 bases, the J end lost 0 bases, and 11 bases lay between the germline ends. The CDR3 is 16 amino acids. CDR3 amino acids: CASSLWTPSNTGELFF. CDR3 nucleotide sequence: TGTGCCAGCAGCTTGTGGACCCCCTCGAACACCGGGGAGCTGTTTTTT.

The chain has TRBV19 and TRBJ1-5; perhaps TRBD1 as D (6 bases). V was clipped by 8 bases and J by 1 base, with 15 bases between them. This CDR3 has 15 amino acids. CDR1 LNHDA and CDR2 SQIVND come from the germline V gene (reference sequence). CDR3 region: CASLQATGSNQPQHF. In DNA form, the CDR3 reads TGTGCCAGTTTGCAGGCCACAGGGAGCAATCAGCCCCAGCATTTT.

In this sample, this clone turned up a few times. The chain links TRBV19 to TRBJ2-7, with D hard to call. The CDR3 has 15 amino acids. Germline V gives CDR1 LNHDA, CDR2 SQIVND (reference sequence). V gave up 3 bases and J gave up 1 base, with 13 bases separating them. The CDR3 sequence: CASSMGMGHSYEQYF. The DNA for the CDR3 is TGTGCCAGTAGTATGGGGATGGGTCATTCCTACGAGCAGTACTTC.

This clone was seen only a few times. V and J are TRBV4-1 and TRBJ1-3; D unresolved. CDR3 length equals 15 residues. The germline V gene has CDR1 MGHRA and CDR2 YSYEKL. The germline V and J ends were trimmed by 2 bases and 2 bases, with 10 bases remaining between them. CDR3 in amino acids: CASSQPRRTGNTIYF. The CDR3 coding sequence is TGCGCCAGCAGCCAACCTAGGAGGACTGGAAACACCATATATTTT.

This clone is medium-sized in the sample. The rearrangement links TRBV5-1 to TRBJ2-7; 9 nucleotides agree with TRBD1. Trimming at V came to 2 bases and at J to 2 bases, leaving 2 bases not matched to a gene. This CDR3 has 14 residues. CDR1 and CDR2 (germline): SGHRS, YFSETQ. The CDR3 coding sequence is TGCGCCAGCAGCTTCGGGACAGGGACCTACGAGCAGTACTTC. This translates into CASSFGTGTYEQYF.

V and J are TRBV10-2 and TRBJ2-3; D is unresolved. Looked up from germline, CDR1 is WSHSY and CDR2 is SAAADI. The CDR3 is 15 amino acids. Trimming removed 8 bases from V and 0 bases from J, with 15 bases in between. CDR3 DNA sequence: TGCGCCAGCGCCTTAGCCGGGCCTAGCACAGATACGCAGTATTTT. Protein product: CASALAGPSTDTQYF.

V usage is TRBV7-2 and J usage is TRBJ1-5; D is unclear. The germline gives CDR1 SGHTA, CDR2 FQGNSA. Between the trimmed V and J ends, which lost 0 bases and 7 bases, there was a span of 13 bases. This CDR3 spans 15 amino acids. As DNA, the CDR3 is TGTGCCAGCAGCTTAGCGGATAGGATAGGGCAGCCCCAGCATTTT. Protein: CASSLADRIGQPQHF.

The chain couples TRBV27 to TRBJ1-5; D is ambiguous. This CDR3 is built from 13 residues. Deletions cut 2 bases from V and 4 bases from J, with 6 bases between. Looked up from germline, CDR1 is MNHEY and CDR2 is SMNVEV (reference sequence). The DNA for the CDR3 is TGTGCCAGCAGTTTAGTGGCTAATCAGCCCCAGCATTTT. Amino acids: CASSLVANQPQHF.

This CDR3 reads CASRKQGAHTEAFF. The CDR3 DNA is TGTGCCAGCAGGAAACAGGGGGCGCACACTGAAGCTTTCTTT. This chain connects TRBV7-6 to TRBJ1-1, with 9 bases lining up with TRBD1. J lost 3 bases, V lost 6 bases, and 5 bases had no gene match. The CDR3 is made up of 14 amino acids. Germline lookup yields CDR1 SGHVS and CDR2 FNYEAQ.

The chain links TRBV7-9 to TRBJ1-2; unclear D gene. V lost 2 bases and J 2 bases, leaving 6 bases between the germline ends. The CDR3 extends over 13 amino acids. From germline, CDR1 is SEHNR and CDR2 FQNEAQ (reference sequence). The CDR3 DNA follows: TGTGCCAGCAGCTTACCACAGAACTATGGCTACACCTTC. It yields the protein CASSLPQNYGYTF.

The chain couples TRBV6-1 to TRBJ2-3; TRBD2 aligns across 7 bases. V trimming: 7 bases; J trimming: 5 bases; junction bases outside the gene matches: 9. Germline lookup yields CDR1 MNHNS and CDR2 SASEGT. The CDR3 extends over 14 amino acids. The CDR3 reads CASNERTRRDTQYF. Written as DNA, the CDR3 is TGTGCCAGCAATGAGCGGACTAGAAGAGATACGCAGTATTTT.